A single sample is the source of the 18 T cell receptor beta chains below, sequenced in a study of response to subunit inactivated influenza vaccine. TCRdb recomputed calls from the RT-PCR reads with MiXCR, one row per CDR3 protein. The data contain under 950,000 distinct CDR3 sequences, 21% of them singletons. The starting material was PBMCs from blood, obtained more than 4 days after vaccination. These receptor sequences come from a man aged 50-60 years who received an inactivated influenza vaccine.

The chain joins TRBV12-3 or TRBV12-4 to TRBJ1-1; D is ambiguous. The V gene lost 6 bases and the J gene lost 7 bases, with 9 bases spanning the gap. The CDR3 runs 11 residues. The CDR3 here is CASSRESEAFF. The CDR3 DNA reads TGTGCCAGCAGCCGGGAGAGTGAAGCTTTCTTT.

This clonotype was observed many times. This rearrangement joins TRBV29-1 to TRBJ1-2; 10 nucleotides line up with TRBD1. The germline V gene encodes CDR1 SQVTM and CDR2 ANQGSEA. This CDR3 contains 13 residues. V shed 8 bases, J shed 6 bases, and the junction held 9 bases outside the gene matches. CDR3 sequence (DNA): TGCAGCCTCAATGTGGGGACAGGGGATGGCTACACCTTC. It specifies CSLNVGTGDGYTF.

The gene calls are TRBV25-1 and TRBJ2-1; 9 nucleotides align to TRBD2. The CDR3 is 13 amino acids. J was trimmed by 13 bases and V by 5 bases; bases with no gene match: 9. Germline assignment: CDR1 MGHDK and CDR2 SYGVNS. CDR3 region: CASSPLAGNHQFF. In DNA form, the CDR3 reads TGTGCCAGCAGTCCCCTAGCGGGAAACCACCAGTTCTTC.

The chain joins TRBV10-3 to TRBJ2-2; 10 bases align to TRBD1. This CDR3 has 16 amino acids. With 4 bases clipped from V and 4 bases from J, the junction kept 6 bases outside the gene matches. CDR1 and CDR2 (germline): ENHRY, SYGVKD. The CDR3 here is CAISADRGLGTGELFF. CDR3 nucleotide sequence: TGTGCCATCAGTGCTGACAGGGGGCTGGGCACCGGGGAGCTGTTTTTT.

The chain uses TRBV28 and TRBJ2-7, with D perhaps matching TRBD2 (6 bases). Germline V gene sequence: CDR1 MDHEN, CDR2 SYDVKM. The CDR3 totals 15 residues. V lost 8 bases, J lost 5 bases, and 22 bases lay in between. Here the CDR3 reads CASFRSGSPTHEQYF. In DNA form, the CDR3 reads TGTGCCAGCTTTAGGAGCGGGTCCCCTACCCACGAGCAGTACTTC. Complete variable domain (other parts from reference TRBV28 and TRBJ2-7): DVKVTQSSRYLVKRTGEKVFLECVQDMDHENMFWYRQDPGLGLRLIYFSYDVKMKEKGDIPEGYSVSREKKERFSLILESASTNQTSMYLCASFRSGSPTHEQYFGPGTRLTVT.

As regards this clonotype: The junction differs from germline at one of its ends, possibly a read error. The rearrangement joins TRBV3-1 to TRBJ2-1, with 10 bases that match TRBD2. The germline CDR1 and CDR2 sequences are LGHDT and YNNKEL (reference sequence). The CDR3 has 18 residues. In DNA form, the CDR3 reads TGTGCCAGCAGACAAGTTCTAGAGCGGGAGGGAGGTTACAATGAGCAGTTCTTC. Encoded protein: CASRQVLEREGGYNEQFF.

This clonotype was found a few times. V and J are TRBV20-1 and TRBJ2-5; 9 bases align to TRBD2. Germline V gives CDR1 DFQATT, CDR2 SNEGSKA (reference sequence). Trimming at V came to 4 bases and at J to 2 bases, leaving 5 bases not matched to a gene. This CDR3 has 14 amino acids. The CDR3 is CSANPTSGQETQYF. DNA for the CDR3: TGCAGTGCTAACCCGACTAGCGGACAAGAGACCCAGTACTTC.

In this sample, this clonotype turned up a few times. CDR3 sequence: CASSLLGQYF. CDR3 nucleotides: TGTGCCAGCAGTCTCCTGGGGCAGTACTTC. V gene TRBV6-6 combines with J gene TRBJ2-7; D is ambiguous. Trimming shortened V by 5 bases and J by 9 bases, and 8 bases separated the two germline ends. The CDR3 spans 10 residues. CDR1 and CDR2 from the germline V gene are MNHNY and SVGAGI (reference sequence).

This clonotype was counted many times. The chain links TRBV20-1 to TRBJ2-3, with D possibly matching TRBD2 (5 bases). CDR1 and CDR2 (germline): DFQATT, SNEGSKA (reference sequence). The CDR3 runs to 12 residues. V was trimmed by 8 bases and J by 4 bases, leaving 13 bases between them. The CDR3 DNA is TGCAGTTCCCGGGTGGGAGCAGATACGCAGTATTTT. Translating it yields CSSRVGADTQYF.

The CDR3 protein is CASSSRHDIGEAGVDEQYF. The CDR3 DNA follows: TGTGCCAGCAGCTCCCGCCATGATATAGGGGAGGCGGGAGTAGACGAGCAGTACTTC. The chain links TRBV11-2 to TRBJ2-7; 7 nucleotides line up with TRBD2. The germline V gene encodes CDR1 SGHAT and CDR2 FQNNGV. The length of the CDR3 is 19 residues. The ends lost 4 bases at V and 5 bases at J; junction bases unmatched: 23.

This clonotype was seen a few times. The J gene is TRBJ2-2, the V gene TRBV10-3, with 9 positions matching TRBD2. CDR1 is ENHRY, CDR2 SYGVKD, per germline. The CDR3 loop spans 15 amino acids. The junction had 7 bases not matched to a gene; V was cut back by 7 bases and J by 4 bases. The CDR3 region is CAINPGLASTGELFF. CDR3 sequence (DNA): TGTGCCATCAATCCCGGACTAGCGAGCACCGGGGAGCTGTTTTTT.

The chain combines TRBV7-8 with TRBJ2-7; TRBD1 aligns across 11 bases. Germline V gene data show CDR1 as SGHVS and CDR2 as FQNEAQ. This CDR3 comprises 16 residues. V lost 2 bases, J lost 4 bases, and 7 bases stayed unmatched. CDR3: CASSLHVGTGGYEQYF. The CDR3 DNA is TGTGCCAGCAGCTTACATGTTGGGACAGGGGGTTACGAGCAGTACTTC. The complete variable domain, with remaining parts taken from reference TRBV7-8 and TRBJ2-7, reads GAGVSQSPRYKVAKRGQDVALRCDPISGHVSLFWYQQALGQGPEFLTYFQNEAQLDKSGLPSDRFFAERPEGSVSTLKIQRTQQEDSAVYLCASSLHVGTGGYEQYFGPGTRLTVT.

The V call is TRBV15, the J call TRBJ2-5, with 14 bases that match TRBD2. The CDR3 is made up of 21 amino acids. Germline V CDR1 and CDR2: LNHNV, YYDKDF (reference sequence). Losses at the gene ends were 0 bases for V and 1 base for J; bases not matched to a gene: 13. The CDR3 DNA sequence: TGTGCCACCAGCAGAGATTTCATTAGGTGGACTAGCGGGAGGTCCCAAGAGACCCAGTACTTC. Protein: CATSRDFIRWTSGRSQETQYF.

This clonotype was picked up a small number of times. The chain carries TRBV28 and TRBJ2-3, with TRBD2 as a possible D gene (6 bases). Germline assignment: CDR1 MDHEN and CDR2 SYDVKM. This CDR3 has 14 residues. Trimming stripped 5 bases from V and 6 bases from J, with 15 bases between. CDR3 DNA sequence: TGTGCCAGCAGTCCAGACGGGAGTGGGGATACGCAGTATTTT. Translation: CASSPDGSGDTQYF.

This chain joins TRBV20-1 and TRBJ2-3; D unclear. Trimming cost V 7 bases and J 1 base, with 9 bases left between them. The CDR3 spans 12 residues. Germline CDR1 is DFQATT and CDR2 is SNEGSKA (reference sequence). CDR3 sequence (DNA): TGCAGTGTCGTTGGGGGCACAGATACGCAGTATTTT. As protein: CSVVGGTDTQYF.

This chain links TRBV29-1 with TRBJ1-1; the match to TRBD1 covers 10 bases. V was pared by 7 bases and J by 2 bases, with 4 bases of the junction left unmatched. The CDR3 covers 13 residues. Germline CDR1 SQVTM, CDR2 ANQGSEA. The CDR3 spells CSDQTGGNTEAFF. The CDR3 DNA reads TGCAGCGACCAGACAGGGGGCAACACTGAAGCTTTCTTT.

The chain is built from TRBV9 and TRBJ1-2; D not resolved. V was clipped by 0 bases and J by 8 bases, with 11 bases between them. Germline V lookup: CDR1 SGDLS, CDR2 YYNGEE. The CDR3 length is 13 residues. The CDR3 DNA follows: TGTGCCAGCAGCGTAGGAACAACCCACGGCTACACCTTC. Protein: CASSVGTTHGYTF.

This clonotype was picked up a small number of times. The V gene is TRBV7-2, the J gene TRBJ2-1; 8 nucleotides agree with TRBD2. The CDR3 has 15 residues. Looked up from germline, CDR1 is SGHTA and CDR2 is FQGNSA. J gave up 1 base and V 5 bases, and 4 bases lay outside the gene matches. CDR3 sequence reads: CASSVSGVSYNEQFF. In DNA, the CDR3 is TGTGCCAGCAGCGTTAGCGGGGTTTCCTACAATGAGCAGTTCTTC.